This T cell receptor (beta chain) is drawn from a study of cytomegalovirus exposure and HLA in healthy donors. On the study more broadly: Within the Caucasian-associated ancestry cluster were roughly 82% of the approximately 400 genotyped donors.

In the PCR, 60 Vbeta and 13 Jbeta primers were used. Assay used: immunoSEQ multiplex PCR; TCRdb lists only in-frame clones, some missing. In the table there are around 150,000 clones, under 90% of which are singletons. Comment on this clone: Its antigen is not known.

Per germline, CDR1 SEHNR and CDR2 FQNEAQ (reference sequence). Trimming took 5 bases from V and 2 from J, leaving 15 bases between them. The CDR3 runs 15 residues. General study results and limits: The study flagged roughly 160 TCR beta chains as cytomegalovirus-associated. Presence/absence analysis assumed near-uniform sequencing depth across donors.

Each donor was nominally healthy when sampled (though unrecorded immune exposures were likely). The rearrangement uses TRBV7-9 and TRBJ2-5; the D gene is possibly TRBD1 (7 bases). The sequence came from a boy aged 2 to 10 in good health and CMV-seronegative. The sample consisted of PBMCs. The CDR3: CASSLWTGLQETQYF. CDR3 bases: TGTGCCAGCAGCCTATGGACAGGACTACAAGAGACCCAGTACTTC.